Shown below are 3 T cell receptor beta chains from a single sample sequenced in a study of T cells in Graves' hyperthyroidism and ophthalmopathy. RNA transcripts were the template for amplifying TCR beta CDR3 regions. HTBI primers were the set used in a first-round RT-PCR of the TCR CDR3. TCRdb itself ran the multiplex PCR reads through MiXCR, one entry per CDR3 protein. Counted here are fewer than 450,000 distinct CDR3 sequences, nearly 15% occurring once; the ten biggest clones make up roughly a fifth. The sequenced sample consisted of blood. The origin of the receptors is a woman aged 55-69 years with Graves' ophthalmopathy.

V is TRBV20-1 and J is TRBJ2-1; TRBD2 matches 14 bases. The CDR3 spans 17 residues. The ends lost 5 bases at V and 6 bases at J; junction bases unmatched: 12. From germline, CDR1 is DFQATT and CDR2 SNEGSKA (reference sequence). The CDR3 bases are TGCAGTGCTTCCGGGACTAGCGGGAGCGTTCGCCCCAATGAGCAGTTCTTC. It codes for CSASGTSGSVRPNEQFF.

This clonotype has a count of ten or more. This chain's CDR3 is CASSFASGSYTQYF. In DNA, the CDR3 is TGTGCCAGCAGTTTTGCTAGCGGGAGTTATACGCAGTATTTT. The chain has TRBV12-3 or TRBV12-4 and TRBJ2-3, with 10 bases identical to TRBD2. The CDR3 totals 14 residues. Trimming cost V 3 bases and J 7 bases; bases outside gene matches: 4.

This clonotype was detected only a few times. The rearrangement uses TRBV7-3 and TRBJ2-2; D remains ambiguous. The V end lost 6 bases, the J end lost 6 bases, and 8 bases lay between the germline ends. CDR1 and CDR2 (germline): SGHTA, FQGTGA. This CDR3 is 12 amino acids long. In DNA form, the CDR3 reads TGTGCCAGCAGTCGAAAGGCCGGGGAGCTGTTTTTT. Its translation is CASSRKAGELFF.